The 15 T cell receptor beta chains listed next were all sequenced from one sample in a study of beta chain features in type 1 diabetes. Study results and caveats: In all four CD4+ subsets, TCRB CDR3 length was significantly, moderately reduced in type 1 diabetes.

These TCRs' antigens remain unknown. Expressed TCRB transcripts were sequenced, since all the RNA that had been isolated was reverse transcribed. Method: immunoSEQ multiplex PCR; TCRdb's copy keeps in-frame clones and lacks some. The repertoire includes approximately 250,000 clones, roughly a quarter of them detected once, and around 0.013% sits in the top ten. The sample consisted of naive CD4+ T cells from blood. The receptors originated from a woman in her twenties or thirties with type 1 diabetes.

The V and J genes are TRBV10-3 and TRBJ2-1, with TRBD2 matching 7 bases. V lost 2 bases to trimming and J lost 3 bases; unmatched junction nucleotides: 7. This CDR3 has 16 amino acids. Germline values: CDR1 ENHRY, CDR2 SYGVKD. CDR3: CAISETRLADYNEQFF. The CDR3 coding sequence is TGTGCCATCAGTGAGACGCGACTAGCAGACTACAATGAGCAGTTCTTC.

CDR3 sequence: CASSSGQQSYEQYF. CDR3 DNA sequence: TGTGCCAGCAGTTCAGGACAGCAATCCTACGAGCAGTACTTC. V gene TRBV28 combines with J gene TRBJ2-7; D is perhaps TRBD1 (6 bases). CDR3 size: 14 residues. CDR1 is MDHEN, CDR2 SYDVKM, per germline. V shed 4 bases and J shed 1 base, with 11 bases lying between them.

The chain is built from TRBV5-4 and TRBJ2-7; 7 nucleotides agree with TRBD2. From germline, CDR1 is SGHNT and CDR2 YYREEE (reference sequence). Germline trimming cut 4 bases from V and 1 base from J; bases unmatched to any gene: 11. The CDR3 has 16 residues. The CDR3 region is CASSGERTRVSYEQYF. The DNA for the CDR3 is TGTGCCAGCAGCGGAGAGCGGACTAGGGTTTCCTACGAGCAGTACTTC.

The chain has TRBV10-3 and TRBJ2-5; TRBD1 matches at 8 bases. The CDR3 length is 14 residues. Germline values: CDR1 ENHRY, CDR2 SYGVKD. V shed 6 bases, J shed 2 bases, and the junction held 5 bases outside the gene matches. Here the CDR3 DNA reads TGTGCCATCAGCCCGGGACAGGAGCAAGAGACCCAGTACTTC. It yields the protein CAISPGQEQETQYF.

In this sample, this clone turned up once. DNA for the CDR3: TGTGCCAGCAGTGAACGCTATAGCAATCAGCCCCAGCATTTT. Protein: CASSERYSNQPQHF. The J gene is TRBJ1-5, the V gene TRBV2, with unresolved D. The CDR3 length is 14 residues. V dropped 2 bases and J dropped 0 bases, with 5 bases sitting between them. Germline loops: CDR1 SNHLY, CDR2 FYNNEI.

The chain joins TRBV5-1 to TRBJ2-1, with 10 bases aligning to TRBD2. In germline, CDR1 is SGHRS, CDR2 YFSETQ. The CDR3 consists of 16 residues. Germline trimming cut 0 bases from V and 4 bases from J; bases unmatched to any gene: 4. CDR3 sequence reads: CASSLEQTSGYNEQFF. The DNA of the CDR3 is TGCGCCAGCAGCTTGGAACAGACTAGCGGGTACAATGAGCAGTTCTTC.

This clone was found a few times. V is TRBV30 and J is TRBJ2-3, with 8 bases identical to TRBD1. The CDR3 is 15 residues long. Per the germline V gene, CDR1 is GTSNPN and CDR2 is SVGIG (reference sequence). Trimming removed 0 bases from V and 3 bases from J; junction bases left unmatched: 5. CDR3 sequence: CAWSVPGQATDTQYF. CDR3 bases: TGTGCCTGGAGTGTACCGGGACAGGCGACAGATACGCAGTATTTT.

This clone was recorded a few times. The chain recombines TRBV4-1 with TRBJ1-5; no clear D gene. V was shortened by 4 bases and J by 6 bases, with 16 bases between the two germline ends. Germline values: CDR1 MGHRA, CDR2 YSYEKL. The CDR3 consists of 15 residues. The CDR3 protein is CASSRGPREGQPQHF. Here the CDR3 DNA reads TGCGCCAGCAGCCGCGGGCCTCGGGAGGGTCAGCCCCAGCATTTT.

The rearrangement uses TRBV28 and TRBJ2-3; 7 bases are a match to TRBD1. The CDR3 is made up of 15 amino acids. V shed 8 bases, J shed 3 bases, and the junction held 11 bases outside the gene matches. Per the germline V gene, CDR1 is MDHEN and CDR2 is SYDVKM. The CDR3 reads CASYSPGQNTDTQYF. DNA of the CDR3: TGTGCCAGCTACTCCCCGGGACAGAATACAGATACGCAGTATTTT.

With respect to this clone: Other DNA sequences in this sample translate to the same CDR3. The chain recombines TRBV7-9 with TRBJ1-4; D ambiguous. CDR1 SEHNR and CDR2 FQNEAQ come from the germline V gene (reference sequence). V was clipped by 6 bases and J by 5 bases, with 13 bases between them. The CDR3 has 14 residues. The CDR3, as DNA: TGTGCCAGCAGTGACCGGGGAGGGAATGAAAAACTGTTTTTT. This gives the protein CASSDRGGNEKLFF.

Only a few counts were recorded for this clone. CDR3 loop: CSVKQASYEQYF. The CDR3 DNA reads as TGCAGCGTTAAACAGGCGAGCTACGAGCAGTACTTC. This chain joins TRBV29-1 and TRBJ2-7, with D possibly TRBD1 on 5 matching bases. The V and J ends lost 5 bases and 3 bases respectively, with 11 bases between them. The CDR3 is 12 amino acids. The germline V gene has CDR1 SQVTM and CDR2 ANQGSEA.

The table lists this clone with a few counts. This chain connects TRBV11-1 to TRBJ2-5, with D maybe TRBD2 (5 bases). Trimming cost V 3 bases and J 1 base, with 12 bases left between them. Germline CDR1 and CDR2: SGHAT and FQDESV (reference sequence). The CDR3 contains 15 residues. Here the CDR3 reads CASSLGRGVQETQYF. The CDR3 DNA follows: TGTGCCAGCAGCTTGGGTCGGGGAGTCCAAGAGACCCAGTACTTC.

J is TRBJ2-3 and V is TRBV14; D possibly corresponds to TRBD1 (6 bases). CDR1 SGHDN and CDR2 FVKESK come from the germline V gene. The CDR3 runs 15 residues. Trimming left V 3 bases short and J 4 bases short, with 14 bases between. CDR3 nucleotide sequence: TGTGCCAGCAGCCAGGACAGCCCGAGGGCAGATACGCAGTATTTT. This codes for CASSQDSPRADTQYF.

The rearrangement uses TRBV5-4 and TRBJ2-1; D remains ambiguous. The CDR3 runs to 14 residues. Germline CDR1 is SGHNT and CDR2 is YYREEE (reference sequence). V dropped 4 bases and J dropped 5 bases, with 13 bases sitting between them. DNA for the CDR3: TGTGCCAGCAGCGCCATTCCTGCAGACAATGAGCAGTTCTTC. It codes for CASSAIPADNEQFF.

The table lists this clone with a few counts. V usage is TRBV30 and J usage is TRBJ2-5; 9 nucleotides line up with TRBD2. Germline V gene sequence: CDR1 GTSNPN, CDR2 SVGIG (reference sequence). This CDR3 contains 13 residues. V lost 2 bases and J lost 4; bases outside the gene matches: 2. CDR3 sequence: CAWSQLAGETQYF. As DNA, the CDR3 is TGTGCCTGGAGTCAACTAGCGGGAGAGACCCAGTACTTC.